The source of this TCR beta chain is a study of T cells of healthy individuals. The CDR3 is 15 residues long. The germline CDR1 and CDR2 sequences are SQVTM and ANQGSEA. J was trimmed by 3 bases and V by 3 bases; bases with no gene match: 9. In TCRdb, the 5' RACE reads were re-called with MiXCR into one record per CDR3 protein. The sample shows around 80,000 distinct CDR3 sequences, approximately 5.4% of them seen only once. At least ten counts were recorded for this clonotype. The rearrangement joins TRBV29-1 to TRBJ2-3, with 7 bases aligning to TRBD2. This sequence was found in a female donor in good health. CDR3 sequence (DNA): TGCAGCGTTGAGGGGGGGGGAGTAGCTACAGATACGCAGTATTTT. Protein sequence: CSVEGGGVATDTQYF.